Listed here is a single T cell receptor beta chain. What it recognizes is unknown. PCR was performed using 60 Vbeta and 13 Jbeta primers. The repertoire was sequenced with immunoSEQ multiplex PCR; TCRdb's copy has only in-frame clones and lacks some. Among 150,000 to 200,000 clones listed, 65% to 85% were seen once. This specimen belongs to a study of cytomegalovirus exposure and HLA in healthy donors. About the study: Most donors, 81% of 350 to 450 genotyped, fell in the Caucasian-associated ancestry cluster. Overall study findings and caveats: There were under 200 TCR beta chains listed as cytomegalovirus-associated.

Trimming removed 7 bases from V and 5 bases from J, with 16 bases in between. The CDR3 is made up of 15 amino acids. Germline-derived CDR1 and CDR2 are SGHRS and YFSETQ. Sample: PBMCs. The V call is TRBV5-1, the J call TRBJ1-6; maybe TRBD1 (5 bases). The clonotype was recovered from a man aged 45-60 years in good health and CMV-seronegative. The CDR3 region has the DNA TGCGCCAGCGCCGCGGGGGGGTTGAATAATTCACCCCTCCACTTT. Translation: CASAAGGLNNSPLHF.